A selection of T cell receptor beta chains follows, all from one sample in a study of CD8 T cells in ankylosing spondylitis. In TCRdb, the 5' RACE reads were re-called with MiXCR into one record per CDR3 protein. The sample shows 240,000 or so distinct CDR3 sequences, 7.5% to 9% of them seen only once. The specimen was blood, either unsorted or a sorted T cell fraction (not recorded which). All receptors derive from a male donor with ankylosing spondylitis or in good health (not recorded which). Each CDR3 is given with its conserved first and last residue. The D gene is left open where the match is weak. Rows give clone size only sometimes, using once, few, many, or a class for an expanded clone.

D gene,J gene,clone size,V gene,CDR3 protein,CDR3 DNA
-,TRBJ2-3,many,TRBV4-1,CASSQDPPTDTQYF,TGCGCCAGCAGCCAAGATCCCCCAACAGATACGCAGTATTTT
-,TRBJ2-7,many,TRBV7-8,CASSLAAGLAAYEQYF,TGTGCCAGCAGCTTAGCGGCGGGGTTAGCTGCCTACGAGCAGTACTTC
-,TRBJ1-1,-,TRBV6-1,CASKDPGGTEAFF,TGTGCCAGCAAGGACCCGGGGGGCACTGAAGCTTTCTTT
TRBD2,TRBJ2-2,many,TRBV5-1,CASSPGTSGFTGELFF,TGCGCCAGCAGCCCCGGGACTAGCGGATTTACGGGGGAGCTGTTTTTT
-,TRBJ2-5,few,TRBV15,CATSSTNMETQYF,TGTGCCACCAGCAGCACCAACATGGAGACCCAGTACTTC
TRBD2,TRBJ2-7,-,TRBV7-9,CASSLLAGGLYEQYF,TGTGCCAGCAGCTTGTTAGCGGGGGGGCTTTACGAGCAGTACTTC
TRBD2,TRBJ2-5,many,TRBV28,CASSLSASGAQETQYF,TGTGCCAGCAGTTTATCCGCTAGCGGGGCCCAAGAGACCCAGTACTTC
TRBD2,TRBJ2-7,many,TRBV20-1,CSARGTSGSLYEQYF,TGCAGTGCTAGAGGGACTAGCGGGAGCCTATACGAGCAGTACTTC
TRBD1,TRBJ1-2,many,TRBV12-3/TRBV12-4,CASSPRTGAPRGYTF,TGTGCCAGCAGTCCCCGGACAGGGGCCCCTCGTGGCTACACCTTC
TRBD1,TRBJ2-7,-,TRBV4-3,CASSQDRDRGSGLTYEQYF,TGCGCCAGCAGCCAAGATCGGGACAGGGGGTCCGGACTAACCTACGAGCAGTACTTC
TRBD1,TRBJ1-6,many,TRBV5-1,CASSLTGQAVRPLHF,TGCGCCAGCAGCTTGACGGGACAGGCTGTAAGGCCCCTCCACTTT
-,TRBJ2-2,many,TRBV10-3,CAITTGNTLSGELFF,TGTGCCATTACTACCGGGAATACATTATCCGGGGAGCTGTTTTTT
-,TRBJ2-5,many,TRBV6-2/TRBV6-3,CASSYGRETQYF,TGTGCCAGCAGTTACGGACGGGAGACCCAGTACTTC
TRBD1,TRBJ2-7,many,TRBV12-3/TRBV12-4,CASRGTGNSYEQYF,TGTGCCAGCAGAGGGACAGGGAACTCCTACGAGCAGTACTTC
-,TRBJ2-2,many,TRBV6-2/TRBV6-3,CAGADGVGGELFF,TGTGCCGGGGCCGACGGGGTTGGCGGGGAGCTGTTTTTT
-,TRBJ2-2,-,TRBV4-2,CASSPRYTGELFF,TGTGCCAGCAGCCCAAGGTACACCGGGGAGCTGTTTTTT
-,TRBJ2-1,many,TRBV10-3,CAISVGGSSYNEQFF,TGTGCCATCAGTGTAGGGGGGAGCTCCTACAATGAGCAGTTCTTC
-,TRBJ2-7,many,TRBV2,CASRDPGEQYF,TGTGCCAGCAGGGACCCAGGGGAGCAGTACTTC
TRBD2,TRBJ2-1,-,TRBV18,CASSPKRGLAGADEQFF,TGTGCCAGCTCACCAAAGAGGGGACTAGCGGGAGCGGATGAGCAGTTCTTC
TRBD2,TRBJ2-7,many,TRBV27,CASSPRLAGESSYEQYF,TGTGCCAGCAGTCCCAGACTAGCGGGGGAGAGCTCCTACGAGCAGTACTTC
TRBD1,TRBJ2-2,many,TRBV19,CASSWDRYTGELFF,TGTGCCAGTAGTTGGGACAGGTACACCGGGGAGCTGTTTTTT
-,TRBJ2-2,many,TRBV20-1,CSARLRGKQTGELFF,TGCAGTGCTCGGCTCCGGGGGAAACAAACCGGGGAGCTGTTTTTT
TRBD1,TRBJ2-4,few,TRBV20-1,CSARDETGIDIQYF,TGCAGTGCTAGAGATGAGACAGGGATTGACATTCAGTACTTC
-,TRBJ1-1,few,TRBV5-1,CASSSNWGEAFF,TGCGCCAGCAGCTCCAATTGGGGTGAAGCTTTCTTT
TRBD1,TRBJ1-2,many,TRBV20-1,CSARVPGGGYTF,TGCAGTGCTAGGGTTCCAGGGGGTGGCTACACCTTC
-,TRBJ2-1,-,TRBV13,CAMGPGLLCRLYNEQFF,TGTGCCATGGGCCCGGGGCTCCTCTGCCGCCTTTACAATGAGCAGTTCTTC
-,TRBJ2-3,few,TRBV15,CATSPTLDTFTDTQYF,TGTGCCACCAGCCCTACCCTGGACACCTTCACAGATACGCAGTATTTT
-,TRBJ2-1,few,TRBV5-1,CASSLRSEALGDNEQFF,TGCGCCAGCAGCCTTCGCTCGGAGGCCCTAGGGGACAATGAGCAGTTCTTC
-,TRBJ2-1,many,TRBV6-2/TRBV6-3,CASTESNLSGYEQFF,TGTGCCAGCACCGAATCGAACTTATCGGGGTATGAGCAGTTCTTC
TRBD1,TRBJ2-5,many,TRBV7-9,CASSSDRDTETQYF,TGTGCCAGCAGTAGCGACAGGGATACTGAGACCCAGTACTTC
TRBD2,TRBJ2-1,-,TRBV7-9,CASSLVLAARNEQFF,TGTGCCAGCAGCTTGGTACTAGCGGCTAGGAATGAGCAGTTCTTC
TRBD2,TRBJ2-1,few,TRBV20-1,CSAREGTSGGFYNEQFF,TGCAGTGCTAGGGAAGGGACTAGCGGGGGGTTCTACAATGAGCAGTTCTTC
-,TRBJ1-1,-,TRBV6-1,CASRQGGDTEAFF,TGTGCCAGCAGGCAAGGGGGTGACACTGAAGCTTTCTTT
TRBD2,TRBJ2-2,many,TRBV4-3,CASSQEPLAGGLTGELFF,TGCGCCAGCAGCCAAGAACCCTTAGCGGGAGGTTTAACCGGGGAGCTGTTTTTT
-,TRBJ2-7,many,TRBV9,CASSVAVSSYEQYF,TGTGCCAGCAGCGTAGCCGTCAGCTCCTACGAGCAGTACTTC
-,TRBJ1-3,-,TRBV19,CASSLVARSGNTIYF,TGTGCCAGTAGTCTGGTGGCGCGGTCTGGAAACACCATATATTTT
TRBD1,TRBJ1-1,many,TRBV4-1,CASSQPGTVIFSNTEAFF,TGCGCCAGCAGCCAACCCGGGACAGTGATATTTTCGAACACTGAAGCTTTCTTT
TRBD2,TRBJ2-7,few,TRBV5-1,CASSFLLAGLYEQYF,TGCGCCAGCAGCTTCCTCCTAGCGGGCCTATACGAGCAGTACTTC
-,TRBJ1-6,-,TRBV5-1,CASSLAGNLDSPLHF,TGCGCCAGCAGCTTGGCGGGGAACTTGGATTCACCCCTCCACTTT
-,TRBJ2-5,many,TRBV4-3,CASSQEGTGTQYF,TGCGCCAGCAGCCAAGAAGGAACTGGGACCCAGTACTTC
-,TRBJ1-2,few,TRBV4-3,CASSQDWGGGYGYTF,TGCGCCAGCAGCCAAGATTGGGGGGGCGGCTATGGCTACACCTTC
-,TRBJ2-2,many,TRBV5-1,CASSLAQVNTGELFF,TGCGCCAGCAGCTTAGCACAGGTGAACACCGGGGAGCTGTTTTTT
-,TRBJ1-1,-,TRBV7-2,CASSRRIMNTEAFF,TGTGCCAGCAGTCGACGGATAATGAACACTGAAGCTTTCTTT
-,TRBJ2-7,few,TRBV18,CASSPPGPAPGENEQYF,TGTGCCAGCTCACCACCGGGCCCGGCGCCGGGGGAGAACGAGCAGTACTTC
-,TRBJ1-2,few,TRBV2,CASSAGRIYGYTF,TGTGCCAGCAGCGCGGGGAGGATCTATGGCTACACCTTC
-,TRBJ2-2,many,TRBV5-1,CASSFQATQNTGELFF,TGCGCCAGCAGCTTTCAAGCGACACAGAACACCGGGGAGCTGTTTTTT
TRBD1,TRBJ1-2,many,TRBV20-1,CSATDRVHGYTF,TGCAGTGCAACTGACAGGGTGCATGGCTACACCTTC
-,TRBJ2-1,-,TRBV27,CASMDGRDIDEQFF,TGTGCCAGCATGGATGGCAGGGATATCGATGAGCAGTTCTTC
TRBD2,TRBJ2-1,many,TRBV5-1,CASSLDTTSGTSEQFF,TGCGCCAGCAGCTTGGATACGACTAGCGGGACCTCTGAGCAGTTCTTC
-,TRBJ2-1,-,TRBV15,CATSMSQGGEQFF,TGTGCCACCAGCATGTCCCAGGGTGGTGAGCAGTTCTTC
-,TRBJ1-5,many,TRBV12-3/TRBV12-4,CASSLKGFGQPQHF,TGTGCCAGCAGTTTAAAGGGGTTCGGGCAGCCCCAGCATTTT
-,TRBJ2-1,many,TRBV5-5,CASSSYAKQQFF,TGTGCCAGCAGCTCCTACGCAAAGCAGCAGTTCTTC
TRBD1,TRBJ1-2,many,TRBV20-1,CSARGDRGDGYTF,TGCAGTGCTAGAGGCGACAGGGGTGATGGCTACACCTTC
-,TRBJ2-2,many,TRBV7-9,CASSFGARGTGELFF,TGTGCCAGCAGCTTCGGGGCGAGGGGTACCGGGGAGCTGTTTTTT